Sequencing of this TCR beta chain was carried out in a study of cytomegalovirus exposure and HLA in healthy donors (dated by TCRdb to about 2017). For the wider study: An earlier analysis of under 600 of the donors reported 250 to 300 Gb of sequence data and more than 90 million unique TCR beta sequences from about 179 million T cells. A later genetic analysis took genome-wide SNP genotypes for about 55% of the roughly 700 donors and used that subset as a discovery cohort. Both class I and class II loci were covered by HLA typing, at four-digit resolution. A later analysis re-examined previously published TCR beta repertoires from 600 to 700 donors and added high-resolution HLA genotyping to investigate patterns of TCR occurrence. The study profiled the T cell repertoires of about 640 subjects by immunosequencing and related them to cytomegalovirus serostatus. High-throughput TCR immunosequencing, statistical association of individual TCRs with disease status, and machine learning were combined to predict cytomegalovirus infection status. On average, roughly 240,000 unique TCR beta nucleotide sequences were sequenced per donor among 398 genotyped donors of the cohort, with 15% to 20% of those sequences being non-productive. Of the 398 genotyped donors, over 70% fell in the genetic ancestry cluster associated with self-reported Caucasian donors. Donor age, sex, ethnicity and CMV serostatus were compiled alongside the repertoire data. In the later analysis, no new phenotypic data were used to find candidate immune exposures; instead, reliance was placed on TCR beta sequences and their occurrence across donors. Roughly 300 gigabases of sequencing data and roughly 80 million unique TCR sequences made up an early release that covered under 750 HLA-typed donors. An earlier analysis of several hundred of the donors applied high-throughput TCR beta sequencing to assess whether each TCR beta V gene segment acted as functional or pseudogenic. The study aimed to test whether signatures of past pathogen exposure could be identified by cataloging public T cell receptors. The number of typed donors differed by locus: roughly 620-640 for A, B, C, DRB1 and DQB1; 500 to 550 for DQA1; 606 for DPA1; and roughly 490 for DPB1. Besides the first cohort of approximately 670 subjects, a separate validation cohort made up of 120 different subjects was used. All discovery cohort repertoires had been generated using a single sequencing platform. Several DR-DQ haplotypes were handled as single units for association and clustering, since linkage in the cohort was strong. Study-level results and caveats: Because the 87-base-pair reads could not distinguish some IMGT-functional V segments, including TRBV6-2 and TRBV6-3, those segments were excluded. A later analysis reported that several top co-occurrence clusters appeared linked to parvovirus B19, influenza, CMV and Epstein-Barr virus. The study gave a list of roughly 150 TCR beta chains associated with cytomegalovirus. Because some donors lacked HLA typing at each locus, the association tests relied only on the typed subset. According to a later analysis, TCR association rates differed among HLA loci, with DRB1 alleles showing the most associated TCRs and HLA-C alleles showing the fewest. Assigning TCR associations to individual alleles was difficult when HLA alleles, especially DR and DQ, strongly co-occurred. In a later analysis, most CMV-associated TCR beta chains were found to appear HLA-restricted, with HLA associations seemingly driven largely by CMV exposure. About 17 rarely observed V segments, including chromosome 9 orphons, were excluded from the earlier analysis of approximately 600 of the donors because counts were too low. A further reported finding was that TCR beta sequences accurately predicted the HLA-A and HLA-B alleles for most subjects in the first cohort. A later analysis found that HLA-associated TCR beta chains were more clonally expanded and had lower generation probabilities than equally common non-associated chains. For the cohort, immune exposure information was limited to CMV serostatus. The classifier was reported to diagnose cytomegalovirus status with high specificity and sensitivity in both the original cohort and the validation cohort. The presence/absence analyses assumed that sequencing depth was roughly uniform across donors, and that assumption may not be true. The authors suggested that the approach could potentially be extended to other disease states and immunological phenotypes. Linkage disequilibrium might explain the correlated functional status among segregating V segments, but an unknown experimental factor could not be excluded. Three of the identified cytomegalovirus-associated TCR beta chains were confirmed in vitro to be specific for cytomegalovirus antigens. While some public TCRs were present in many individuals, most TCR sequences turned up only very rarely across donors. The sequencing pipeline was judged likely to have produced a cluster of highly shared sequence variants as a technical artifact. An earlier analysis of approximately 500 of the donors showed that most TCR beta V segments appeared in productive rearrangements either about 87% or about 30% of the time, which broadly matched IMGT annotations. Compared with the approximately 670-donor mean, donors in an Asian-associated ancestry cluster had fewer N-insertions in productive TCRs, according to a later genetic analysis. At a false discovery rate of 0.05, a later analysis linked 16,951 TCR beta sequences to specific HLA alleles. The cohort was sequenced for TCR beta chains only, and without alpha or paired-chain data the features that could be detected were limited. A later genetic analysis associated a missense DCLRE1C variant with V-gene and J-gene trimming of TCR beta chains, and an independent cohort replicated the association.

As concerns this clone: Its target antigen remains unknown. No qualities accompany the bases; no much larger clone lies one base away.

The junction shows trimming of 5 bases on V and 5 bases on J, and the gene matches do not reach 6 bases of it. The CDR3 runs 14 residues from the cysteine to the phenylalanine. Only the CDR3 part of the read is kept: 42 bases, read in frame from the first base. According to the germline V gene, CDR1 reads SGHAT and CDR2 reads FQNNGV. The cohort consisted of 666 healthy bone marrow donors. All cohort members were sampled while nominally healthy, although unrecorded immune exposures were likely present. The donor tested CMV seropositive and was one of the 289 seropositive cohort members. Every donor gave a peripheral blood sample, and the peripheral blood mononuclear cells from that sample were used for TCR beta sequencing. The Qiagen DNeasy Blood Extraction Kit was used to extract genomic DNA from the blood cell samples. Libraries were prepared through the immunoSEQ multiplex PCR assay. A mixture of 60 forward primers for TCR Vbeta segments and 13 reverse primers for TCR Jbeta segments was used in the multiplex PCR. A multiplex PCR assay on genomic DNA amplified the CDR3 region of rearranged TCR beta genes. Amplified TCR beta libraries were sequenced as 87-base-pair reads on the Illumina HiSeq System. The authors' analysis ran thus. A later analysis tallied about 77 million unique TCR beta chains across the approximately 670 repertoires, and approximately 12 million of those chains were shared by two or more donors. To remove PCR and sequencing errors, raw reads were error-corrected and collapsed into unique sequences using a nearest-neighbor algorithm that merged closely related sequences. To assign V, D and J gene segments, CDR3 sequences were aligned to IMGT reference sequences. For a sequence to be retained, a match of at least six nucleotides was required to both a V gene segment and a J gene segment. A rearrangement was called productive if the CDR3 had no stop codons and remained in frame with V and J, and every other rearrangement was called non-productive. CDR3 was defined by IMGT convention, running from the second conserved V-encoded cysteine to the conserved J-encoded phenylalanine. In an earlier analysis of approximately 590 of the donors, sequences lacking an unambiguous match to a single V gene segment were excluded. In an earlier analysis of roughly 500 of the donors, V segments were called functional above 56.7% productive rearrangements and were called segregating when the between-donor standard deviation exceeded 5%. A statistical classification framework was developed to diagnose cytomegalovirus status using the catalog of TCR beta chain sequences. A later analysis assigned V and J genes by comparing TCR nucleotide sequences with IMGT/GENE-DB human TR gene sequences. A later analysis assigned CDR3 sequences and most-parsimonious VDJ recombination scenarios with the TCRdist pipeline. In a later analysis, each TCR beta chain was defined by its CDR3 amino acid sequence together with its V-gene family, and reads without a unique V-gene family were excluded. A later analysis removed over 500 highly shared, low-generation-probability nucleotide sequences to deal with suspected cross-contamination and a sequencing artifact. A later analysis calculated a clonal expansion index for each public chain from normalized within-repertoire ranks of inferred template counts. In a later analysis, generation probabilities were computed using a VDJ recombination model fitted to out-of-frame rearrangements, and the results were checked against IGoR. In a later analysis, TCR-TCR, TCR-HLA and TCR-CMV co-occurrence was scored with hypergeometric tests, and a repertoire-size bias correction was applied to TCR pairs. False discovery rates were estimated in a later analysis by permuting HLA or CMV assignments 20 times. A later analysis grouped co-occurring TCRs with DBSCAN, adding TCRdist sequence similarity when clustering within HLA-allele-positive subsets. For co-occurrence clustering, repertoires with fewer than 30,000 or more than 120,000 public chains were excluded, along with five repertoires with anomalous nucleotide sharing. This is the immuneACCESS table as TCRdb keeps it, with only in-frame sequences that have V and J called. A part of the clones is gone; compared with another copy, unresolved V genes explain less than half, and the rest is unexplained. V and J calls and clone size are as listed in that table; D and trimming were resolved from the DNA. Recorded for this sample are 150,000 to 200,000 clones; 70% to 85% of them occurred a single time. Roughly 6.5% of the sample is held by the ten biggest clonotypes.

The TCR was taken from a man between 45 and 60 years old in good health and CMV-seropositive. The chain uses TRBV11-2 and TRBJ1-2, and TRBD1 matches 9 of the central bases. The sample taken for sequencing was PBMCs. Here the CDR3 is given as CASSRRTGEYGYTF. In nucleotides, the sequence is TGTGCCAGCAGCCGACGGACAGGGGAGTATGGCTACACCTTC.